The clone carrying this TCR beta chain was recorded a few times. As yet, its antigen is unknown. This specimen comes from a study of T cells in Graves' hyperthyroidism and ophthalmopathy. Study results and limitations: Patients with ophthalmopathy were separated from those with stable hyperthyroidism by a 13 V-J model.

Uncontrolled infections, other autoimmune diseases, pregnancy or lactation led to exclusion of patients. Cells are PBMCs isolated from over 7.5 ml of fresh blood. Trimming left V 5 bases short and J 0 bases short, with 2 bases between. This CDR3 region has 12 residues. RNA transcripts were the template for amplifying TCR beta CDR3 regions. HTBI primers were employed in a first-round RT-PCR of the TCR CDR3. TCRdb reprocessed the multiplex PCR reads with MiXCR, giving one entry per CDR3 protein. The data show some 490,000 distinct CDR3 sequences, roughly 22% seen once. The receptor was derived from a woman in her 70s with Graves' ophthalmopathy. V and J are TRBV12-3 or TRBV12-4 and TRBJ2-4; D unresolved. The sequencing sample was made of blood. For the CDR3, the DNA is TGTGCCAGCAGTCAAGCCAAAAACATTCAGTACTTC. Its protein is CASSQAKNIQYF.